This TCR beta chain originates from a study of molecular identifiers for immune sequencing clone quantification. Overall study context: Four of five RNA aliquots from approximately 22,000 or 94,000 naive CD8 T cells were sequenced.

By frequency in the sample, this clonotype is medium-sized. Its specificity is unknown. Every naive CD8 library was made from between about 17,000 and 1,100,000 sorted cells with 10%, 30% or 50% RNA. This CDR3 region has 18 residues. CDR1 is ENHRY, CDR2 SYGVKD, per germline. V shed 2 bases and J 8 bases; nucleotides not matched to a gene: 17. TCRdb used MiXCR to reprocess the PCR reads, holding one entry per CDR3 protein. Of about 6,100 distinct CDR3 sequences listed, about 15% are singletons. Regarding the study as a whole: The study found clones above 20 RNA copies held over 98% of effector molecules and under 1% in naive cells. Single-cell amounts of spiked Jurkat TCR RNA were reportedly detectable among about a million naive cells.

Sequenced sample: naive CD8+ T cells from blood, with Jurkat cell RNA spiked in. The subset here: FACS-sorted CD8+CD4-CCR7+CD45RA+ naive T cells. The rearrangement uses TRBV10-3 and TRBJ2-3, with TRBD2 matching 9 bases. This TCR was sampled from a human donor in good health. Some libraries in this study had Jurkat cell RNA spiked in. DNA of the CDR3: TGTGCCATCAGTGAGGAGGGCCCTACTAGCGGGTTCGGGTTTACGCAGTATTTT. This encodes CAISEEGPTSGFGFTQYF.